This TCR beta chain was sequenced in a study of PD-1 blockade in classical Hodgkin lymphoma (dated by TCRdb to about 2020). Context from the whole study: Nivolumab dosing was 3 mg/kg intravenously every 2 weeks, continuing until either disease progression or unacceptable toxicity. To define a peripheral blood immune signature of response to PD-1 blockade in classical Hodgkin lymphoma, the study combined TCR beta sequencing with CyTOF. Beyond this particular receptor, the publication reports: The study was limited to a single clinical trial cohort, and causes of repertoire differences, possibly disease activity or prior therapy, remained undefined. Baseline TCR diversity was reported to be lower in newly diagnosed patients than in healthy donors, and even lower in relapsed/refractory patients. By C4D1, a significant rise was seen in CD4+ TCR diversity but not in CD8+ TCR diversity (p=0.0027 vs p=0.16), and the rise was most apparent among complete responders (p=0.02). Lower diversity was seen in patients whose nivolumab began less than 1 year after ASCT, and these patients were left out of later analyses so that immune reconstitution would not confound the results. Trial patients achieving complete response had baseline diversity similar to newly diagnosed patients, whereas partial responders and progressors had significantly lower diversity.

Based on the germline V gene, the CDR1 and CDR2 sequences are SGHRS and YFSETQ. The germline V and J ends show losses of 0 bases and 10 bases respectively, and no gene match explains 7 bases of the junction. There are 16 amino acids in the CDR3, from cysteine to phenylalanine inclusive. Left in the record is the CDR3 DNA by itself, 48 bases read in frame from the first base. The Qiagen DNeasy kit was used to extract genomic DNA both from unsorted PBMCs and from the negatively selected CD4+ and CD8+ fractions. TCR beta CDR3 regions were subjected to amplification by immunoSEQ multiplex PCR with primers that anneal to V and J segments. Amplification bias was minimized using a synthetic immune receptor repertoire, and residual bias was removed computationally after sequencing. On the study's bioinformatics: Repertoire diversity was quantified as the Shannon entropy index using custom Python scripts. The unsorted, CD4+ and CD8+ repertoires were each analyzed separately, with the exception of combined analyses, where CD4+ and CD8+ sequences were merged in silico. Clonal expansion was defined as a frequency increase of at least 2-fold after treatment compared with C1D1, and clones undetected at baseline were assigned a pseudocount of 0.5. Clones with 0 or 1 copy at C1D1 were defined as singleton clones, while clones with 2 or more copies were defined as non-singleton clones. Clones expanded in unsorted samples were labelled as CD4+, CD8+ or unknown by matching protein sequences in sorted samples from the same patient. Wilcoxon tests on paired samples were used to test diversity changes from C1D1 to C4D1. In its TCRdb copy, this immuneACCESS table keeps in-frame sequences only and misses some clones. Where compared with another copy, unresolved V genes explain less than half of these, and the others have no known cause. V and J calls and clone size follow that table, whereas D and trimming were derived from the DNA. The sample table contains 25,000 to 30,000 clones; only one count was recorded for about 85% of them. The top ten clonotypes cover approximately 0.45% of the sample.

According to the study, the label for this sample's time point signals: cycle 4 day 1 (C4D1), after about 6 weeks of nivolumab. Relapse after autologous stem cell transplantation had occurred in all trial patients, and cohorts A, B and C were distinguished by prior brentuximab vedotin exposure. A Miltenyi CD4+ T cell isolation kit was used for magnetic negative selection to purify CD4+ T cells from thawed PBMCs. The trial cohort was composed of approximately 60 patients with relapsed/refractory classical Hodgkin lymphoma, for whom complete response, partial response or progressive disease was recorded as best overall response. Single-agent nivolumab was administered to trial patients in the multi-cohort phase II CheckMate 205 trial. Best overall response was determined by an independent review committee according to the 2007 International Working Group response criteria. Trial PBMCs were obtained immediately prior to nivolumab initiation (C1D1) and on therapy at cycle 2 day 1 and cycle 4 day 1. Peripheral blood was collected in 8 mL Vacutainer Cell Preparation Tubes, from which PBMCs were isolated by centrifugation and then cryopreserved. Purified CD4+ and CD8+ fractions were prepared only for cases with an additional available PBMC sample. On LS columns in a quadroMACS separator, the magnetically labelled cells were depleted, and the flow-through was collected as the purified fraction.

About this clone itself: Its antigen is not yet known. Base qualities were left out, and no much larger clone turns up one base away.

This material consisted of CD4+ T cells from blood, taken before the fourth cycle of nivolumab. The receptor's source is a human donor with classical Hodgkin lymphoma. Here the chain combines TRBV5-1 and TRBJ2-1, with 13 junctional bases fitting TRBD2. Here the CDR3 is given as CASSLGTSGRVEEQFF. Read as DNA, the sequence is TGCGCCAGCAGCTTGGGGACTAGCGGGAGAGTGGAAGAGCAGTTCTTC.